This T cell receptor (beta chain) was sequenced for a study of human T cells and chemical hapten exposure. In regard to this clonotype: Its antigen is currently unknown.

In the library, unique molecular identifiers were attached to individual cDNA molecules. In TCRdb, the RACE reads were re-called with MiXCR into one record per CDR3 protein. Of 100,000 or so distinct CDR3 sequences listed, about 9.6% are singletons. Specified time point: patch test 2, 6 weeks after DPC sensitization. Treatment reported: therapeutic diphenylcyclopropenone sensitization with weekly scalp DPC. Findings and caveats of the study: Positive correlation was observed between PT1 expanded TCR counts and patch test score.

Sequencing used whole blood, obtained in connection with sensitization to the hapten diphenylcyclopropenone (DPC). This clonotype was sampled from a woman aged 40 to 50 with alopecia areata. Some clones in this sample may be carry-over from other donors' samples.

The CDR3 nucleotides are TGTGCCTGGCTGAAGCCGCGGGGGTATGGGTCACCCCTCCACTTT. Its protein is CAWLKPRGYGSPLHF. V gene TRBV30 combines with J gene TRBJ1-6; perhaps TRBD1 as D (5 bases). Trimming took 5 bases from V and 10 from J, leaving 21 bases between them. CDR1 and CDR2 from the germline V gene are GTSNPN and SVGIG (reference sequence). CDR3 length: 15 amino acids.